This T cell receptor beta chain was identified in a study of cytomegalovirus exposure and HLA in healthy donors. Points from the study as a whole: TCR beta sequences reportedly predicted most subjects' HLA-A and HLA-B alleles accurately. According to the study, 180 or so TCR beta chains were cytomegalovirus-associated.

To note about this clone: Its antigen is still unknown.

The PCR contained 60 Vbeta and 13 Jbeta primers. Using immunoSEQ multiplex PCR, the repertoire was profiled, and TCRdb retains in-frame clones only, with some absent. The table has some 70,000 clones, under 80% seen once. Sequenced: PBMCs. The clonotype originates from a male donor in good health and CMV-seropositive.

CDR3 sequence (DNA): TGTGCCAGCAGCCAAATTCGACAGGGGGAGAAGCCCCAGCATTTT. It is translated as CASSQIRQGEKPQHF. The genes are TRBV7-2 and TRBJ1-5; 9 bases fit TRBD1. The CDR3 has 15 residues. V dropped 5 bases and J dropped 8; count of bases not matched to a gene: 10. The germline V gene encodes CDR1 SGHTA and CDR2 FQGNSA.